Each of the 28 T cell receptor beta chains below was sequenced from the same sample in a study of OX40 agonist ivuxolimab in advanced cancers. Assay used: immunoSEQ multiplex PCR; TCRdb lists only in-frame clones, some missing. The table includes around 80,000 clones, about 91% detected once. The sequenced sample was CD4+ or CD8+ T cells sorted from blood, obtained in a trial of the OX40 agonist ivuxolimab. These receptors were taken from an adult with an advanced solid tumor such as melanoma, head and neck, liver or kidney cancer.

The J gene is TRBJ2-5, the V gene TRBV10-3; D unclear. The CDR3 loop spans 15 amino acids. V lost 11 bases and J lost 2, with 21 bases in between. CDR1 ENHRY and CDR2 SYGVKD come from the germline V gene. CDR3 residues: CALPSSRPLQETQYF. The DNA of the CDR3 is TGTGCCCTCCCCTCGAGTCGGCCGCTACAAGAGACCCAGTACTTC.

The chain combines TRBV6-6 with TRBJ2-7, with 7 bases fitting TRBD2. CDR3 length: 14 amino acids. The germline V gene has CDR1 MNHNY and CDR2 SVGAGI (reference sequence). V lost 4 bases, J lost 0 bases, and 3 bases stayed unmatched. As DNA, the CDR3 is TGTGCCAGCAGTTCCCAGCGGGGCTCCTACGAGCAGTACTTC. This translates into CASSSQRGSYEQYF.

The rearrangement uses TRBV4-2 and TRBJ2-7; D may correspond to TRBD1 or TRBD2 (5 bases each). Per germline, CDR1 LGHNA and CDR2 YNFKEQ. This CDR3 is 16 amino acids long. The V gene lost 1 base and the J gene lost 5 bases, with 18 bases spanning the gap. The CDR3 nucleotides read TGTGCCAGCAGCCAAGGGTTACGGGGCCGCGGCAACGAGCAGTACTTC. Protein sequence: CASSQGLRGRGNEQYF.

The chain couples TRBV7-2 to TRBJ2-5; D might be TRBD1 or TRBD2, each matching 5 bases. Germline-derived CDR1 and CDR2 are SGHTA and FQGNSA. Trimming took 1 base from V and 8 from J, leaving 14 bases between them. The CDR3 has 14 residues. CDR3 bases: TGTGCCAGCAGCTTAGAGGGACCCCGGGCCACCCAGTACTTC. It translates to CASSLEGPRATQYF.

The CDR3 reads CASSLVSSPYEQYF. In nucleotides, the CDR3 is TGTGCCAGCAGCTTAGTATCCAGTCCCTACGAGCAGTACTTC. The chain employs TRBV13 and TRBJ2-7; D call uncertain. Germline assignment: CDR1 PRHDT and CDR2 FYEKMQ (reference sequence). The V end lost 1 base, the J end lost 2 bases, and 9 bases lay between the germline ends. CDR3 length: 14 amino acids. Full variable domain (rest looked up from reference TRBV13 and TRBJ2-7): AAGVIQSPRHLIKEKRETATLKCYPIPRHDTVYWYQQGPGQDPQFLISFYEKMQSDKGSIPDRFSAQQFSDYHSELNMSSLELGDSALYFCASSLVSSPYEQYFGPGTRLTVT.

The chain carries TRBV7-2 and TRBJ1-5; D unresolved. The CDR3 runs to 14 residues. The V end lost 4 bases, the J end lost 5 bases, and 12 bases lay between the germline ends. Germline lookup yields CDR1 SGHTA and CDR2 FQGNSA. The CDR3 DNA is TGTGCCAGCAGCTCCCCGGGTTTCTATCAGCCCCAGCATTTT. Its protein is CASSSPGFYQPQHF.

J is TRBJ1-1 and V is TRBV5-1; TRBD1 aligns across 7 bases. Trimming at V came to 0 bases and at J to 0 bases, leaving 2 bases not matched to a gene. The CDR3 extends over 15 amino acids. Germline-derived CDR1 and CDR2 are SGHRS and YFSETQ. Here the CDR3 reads CASSLGQGVNTEAFF. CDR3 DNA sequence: TGCGCCAGCAGCTTGGGACAGGGAGTGAACACTGAAGCTTTCTTT.

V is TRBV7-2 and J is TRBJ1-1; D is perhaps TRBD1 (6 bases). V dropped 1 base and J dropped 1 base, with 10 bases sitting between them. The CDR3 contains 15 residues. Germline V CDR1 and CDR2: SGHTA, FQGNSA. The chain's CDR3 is CASSLGGRGNTEAFF. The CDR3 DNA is TGTGCCAGCAGCTTAGGGGGCAGGGGGAACACTGAAGCTTTCTTT.

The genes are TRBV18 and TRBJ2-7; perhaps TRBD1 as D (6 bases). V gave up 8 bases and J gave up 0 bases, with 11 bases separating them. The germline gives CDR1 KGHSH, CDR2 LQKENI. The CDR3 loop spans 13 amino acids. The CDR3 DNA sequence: TGTGCCAGCCGACAGACAGGCTCCTACGAGCAGTACTTC. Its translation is CASRQTGSYEQYF.

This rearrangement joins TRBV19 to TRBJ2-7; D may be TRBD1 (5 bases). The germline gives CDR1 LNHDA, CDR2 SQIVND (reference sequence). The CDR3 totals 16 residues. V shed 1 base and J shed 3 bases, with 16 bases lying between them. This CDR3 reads CASSIGLRATIYEQYF. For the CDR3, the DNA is TGTGCCAGTAGTATAGGTCTCAGGGCGACGATCTACGAGCAGTACTTC.

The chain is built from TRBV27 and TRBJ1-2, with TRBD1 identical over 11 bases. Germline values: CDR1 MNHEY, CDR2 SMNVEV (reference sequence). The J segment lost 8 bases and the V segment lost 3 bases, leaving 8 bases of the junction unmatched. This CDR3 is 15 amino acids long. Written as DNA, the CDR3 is TGTGCCAGCAGTTTGAAGGACAGGGGGCTCGGGGGCTACACCTTC. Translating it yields CASSLKDRGLGGYTF.

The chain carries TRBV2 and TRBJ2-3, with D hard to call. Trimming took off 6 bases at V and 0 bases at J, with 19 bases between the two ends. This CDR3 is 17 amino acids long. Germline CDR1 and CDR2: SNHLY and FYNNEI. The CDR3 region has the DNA TGTGCCAGCAGGAAGGTCTATCGGCGACGGAGCACAGATACGCAGTATTTT. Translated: CASRKVYRRRSTDTQYF.

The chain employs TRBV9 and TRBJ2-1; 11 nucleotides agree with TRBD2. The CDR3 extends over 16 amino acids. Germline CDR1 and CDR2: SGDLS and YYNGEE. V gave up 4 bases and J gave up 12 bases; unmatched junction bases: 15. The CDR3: CASSLGTSGSRGGQFF. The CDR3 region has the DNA TGTGCCAGCAGCTTAGGTACTAGCGGGAGCAGGGGTGGGCAGTTCTTC.

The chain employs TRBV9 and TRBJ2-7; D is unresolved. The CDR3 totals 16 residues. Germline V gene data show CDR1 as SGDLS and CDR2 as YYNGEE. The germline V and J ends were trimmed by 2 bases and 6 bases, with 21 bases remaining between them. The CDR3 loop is CASSVGSQGIPSEQYF. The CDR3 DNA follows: TGTGCCAGCAGCGTCGGTAGCCAAGGTATCCCCTCCGAGCAGTACTTC.

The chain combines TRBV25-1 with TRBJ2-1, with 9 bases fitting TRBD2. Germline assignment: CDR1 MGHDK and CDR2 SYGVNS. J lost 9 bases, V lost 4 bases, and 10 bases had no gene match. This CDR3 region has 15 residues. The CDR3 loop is CASSGGRVLLGEQFF. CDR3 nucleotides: TGTGCCAGCAGTGGCGGGAGGGTACTTTTGGGTGAGCAGTTCTTC.

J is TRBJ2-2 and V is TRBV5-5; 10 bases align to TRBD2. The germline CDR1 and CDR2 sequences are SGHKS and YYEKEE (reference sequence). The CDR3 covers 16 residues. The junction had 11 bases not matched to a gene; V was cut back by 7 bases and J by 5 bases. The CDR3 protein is CASGLAGGGGTGELFF. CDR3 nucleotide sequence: TGTGCCAGCGGTTTAGCGGGAGGCGGGGGAACCGGGGAGCTGTTTTTT.

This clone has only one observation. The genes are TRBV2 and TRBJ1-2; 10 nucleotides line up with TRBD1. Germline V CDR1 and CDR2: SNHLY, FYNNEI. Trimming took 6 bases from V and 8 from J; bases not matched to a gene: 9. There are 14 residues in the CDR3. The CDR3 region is CASRPGTGAGGYTF. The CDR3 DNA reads TGTGCCAGCAGGCCCGGGACAGGGGCCGGGGGCTACACCTTC. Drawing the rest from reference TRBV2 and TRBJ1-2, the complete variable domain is EPEVTQTPSHQVTQMGQEVILRCVPISNHLYFYWYRQILGQKVEFLVSFYNNEISEKSEIFDDQFSVERPDGSNFTLKIRSTKLEDSAMYFCASRPGTGAGGYTFGSGTRLTVV.

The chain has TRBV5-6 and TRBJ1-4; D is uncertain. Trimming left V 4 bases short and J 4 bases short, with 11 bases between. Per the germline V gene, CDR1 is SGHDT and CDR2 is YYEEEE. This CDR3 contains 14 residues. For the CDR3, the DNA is TGTGCCAGCAGCGGCGGGAAATATAATGAAAAACTGTTTTTT. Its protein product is CASSGGKYNEKLFF.

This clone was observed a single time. The CDR3 DNA sequence: TGTGCCAGTAGTATAGGTCTTATAGCCTACAATGAGCAGTTCTTC. As protein: CASSIGLIAYNEQFF. V is TRBV19 and J is TRBJ2-1; D is uncertain. The CDR3 length is 15 residues. Trimming took off 1 base at V and 2 bases at J, with 9 bases between the two ends. Germline CDR1 reads LNHDA; CDR2 reads SQIVND (reference sequence). Complete variable domain (other parts from reference TRBV19 and TRBJ2-1): DGGITQSPKYLFRKEGQNVTLSCEQNLNHDAMYWYRQDPGQGLRLIYYSQIVNDFQKGDIAEGYSVSREKKESFPLTVTSAQKNPTAFYLCASSIGLIAYNEQFFGPGTRLTVL.

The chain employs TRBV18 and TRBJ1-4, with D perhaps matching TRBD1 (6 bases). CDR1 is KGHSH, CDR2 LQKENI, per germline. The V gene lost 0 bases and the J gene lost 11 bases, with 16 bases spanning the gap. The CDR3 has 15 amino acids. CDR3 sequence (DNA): TGTGCCAGCTCACCACCGAACAGGGACGGGGAGAAACTGTTTTTT. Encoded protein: CASSPPNRDGEKLFF. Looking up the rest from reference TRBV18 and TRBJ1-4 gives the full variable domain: NAGVMQNPRHLVRRRGQEARLRCSPMKGHSHVYWYRQLPEEGLKFMVYLQKENIIDESGMPKERFSAEFPKEGPSILRIQQVVRGDSAAYFCASSPPNRDGEKLFFGSGTQLSVL.

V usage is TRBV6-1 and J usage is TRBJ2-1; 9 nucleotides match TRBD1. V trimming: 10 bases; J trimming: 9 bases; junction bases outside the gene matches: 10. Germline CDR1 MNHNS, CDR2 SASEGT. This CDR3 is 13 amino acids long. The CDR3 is CATIRTGVVEQFF. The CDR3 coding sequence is TGTGCCACGATACGGACAGGGGTGGTTGAGCAGTTCTTC.

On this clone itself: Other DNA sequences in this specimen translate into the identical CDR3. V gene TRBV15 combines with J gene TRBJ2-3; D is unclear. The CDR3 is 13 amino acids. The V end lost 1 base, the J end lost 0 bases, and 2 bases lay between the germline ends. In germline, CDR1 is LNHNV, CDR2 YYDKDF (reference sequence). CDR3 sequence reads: CATSRGSTDTQYF. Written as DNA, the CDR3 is TGTGCCACCAGCAGAGGAAGCACAGATACGCAGTATTTT.

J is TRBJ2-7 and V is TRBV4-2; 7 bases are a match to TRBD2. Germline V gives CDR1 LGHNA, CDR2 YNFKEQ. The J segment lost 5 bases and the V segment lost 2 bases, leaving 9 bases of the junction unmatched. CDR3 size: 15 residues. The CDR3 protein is CASSQTSGVWDEQYF. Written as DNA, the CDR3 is TGTGCCAGCAGCCAAACCAGCGGGGTCTGGGACGAGCAGTACTTC.

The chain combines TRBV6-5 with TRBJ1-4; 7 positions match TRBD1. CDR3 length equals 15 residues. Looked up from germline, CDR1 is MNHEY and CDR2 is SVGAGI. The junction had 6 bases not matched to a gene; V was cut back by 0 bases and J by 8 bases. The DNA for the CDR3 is TGTGCCAGCAGTTACTCCCGGACAGGCGGCGAAAAACTGTTTTTT. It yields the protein CASSYSRTGGEKLFF.

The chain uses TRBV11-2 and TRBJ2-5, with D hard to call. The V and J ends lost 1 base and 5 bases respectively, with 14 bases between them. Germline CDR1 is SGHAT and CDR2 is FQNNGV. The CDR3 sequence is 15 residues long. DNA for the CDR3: TGTGCCAGCAGCTTAGGGGCTTCATCAAGGGAGACCCAGTACTTC. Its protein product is CASSLGASSRETQYF.

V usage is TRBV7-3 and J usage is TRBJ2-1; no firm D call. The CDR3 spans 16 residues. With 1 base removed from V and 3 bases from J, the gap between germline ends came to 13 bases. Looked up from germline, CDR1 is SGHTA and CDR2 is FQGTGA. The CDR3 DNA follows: TGTGCCAGCAGCTTAATCAGCTCCTATGACTACAATGAGCAGTTCTTC. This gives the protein CASSLISSYDYNEQFF.

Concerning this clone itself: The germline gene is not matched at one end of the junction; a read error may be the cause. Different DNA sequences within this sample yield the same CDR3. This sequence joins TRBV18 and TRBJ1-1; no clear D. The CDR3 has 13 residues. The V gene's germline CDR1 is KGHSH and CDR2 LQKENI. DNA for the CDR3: TGTGCCAGCTCGCCACAGAAGAACACTGAAGCTTTCTTT. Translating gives CASSPQKNTEAFF.

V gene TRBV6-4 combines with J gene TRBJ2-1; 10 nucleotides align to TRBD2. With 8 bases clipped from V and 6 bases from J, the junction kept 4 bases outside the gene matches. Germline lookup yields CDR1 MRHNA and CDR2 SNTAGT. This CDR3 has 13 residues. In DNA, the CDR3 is TGTGCCAGCCGGGCTAGCGGGAGCAATGAGCAGTTCTTC. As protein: CASRASGSNEQFF.